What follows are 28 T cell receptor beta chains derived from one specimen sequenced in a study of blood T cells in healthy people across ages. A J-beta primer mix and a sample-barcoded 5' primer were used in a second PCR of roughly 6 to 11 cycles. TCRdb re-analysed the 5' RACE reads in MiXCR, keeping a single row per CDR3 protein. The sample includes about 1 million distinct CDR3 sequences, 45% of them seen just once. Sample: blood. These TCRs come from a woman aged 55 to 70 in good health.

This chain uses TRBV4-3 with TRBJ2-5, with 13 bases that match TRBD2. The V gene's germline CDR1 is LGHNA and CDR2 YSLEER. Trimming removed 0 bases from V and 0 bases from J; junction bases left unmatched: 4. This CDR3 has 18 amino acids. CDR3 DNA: TGCGCCAGCAGCCAAGATATACTAGCGGGAGGGTACCAAGAGACCCAGTACTTC. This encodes CASSQDILAGGYQETQYF.

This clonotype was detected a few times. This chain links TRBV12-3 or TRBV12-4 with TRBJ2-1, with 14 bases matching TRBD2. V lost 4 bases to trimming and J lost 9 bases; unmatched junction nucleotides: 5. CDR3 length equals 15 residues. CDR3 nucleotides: TGTGCCAGCAGTTCCCGACTAGCGGGAGGGTTTGAGCAGTTCTTC. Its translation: CASSSRLAGGFEQFF.

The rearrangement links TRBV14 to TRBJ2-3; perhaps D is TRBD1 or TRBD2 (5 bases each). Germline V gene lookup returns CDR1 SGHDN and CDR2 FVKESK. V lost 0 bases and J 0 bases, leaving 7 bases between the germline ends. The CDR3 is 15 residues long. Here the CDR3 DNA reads TGTGCCAGCAGCCAAGATAGGGACAGCACAGATACGCAGTATTTT. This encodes CASSQDRDSTDTQYF.

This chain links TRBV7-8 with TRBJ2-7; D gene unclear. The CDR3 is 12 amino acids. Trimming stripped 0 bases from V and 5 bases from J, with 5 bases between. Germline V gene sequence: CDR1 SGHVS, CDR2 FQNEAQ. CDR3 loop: CASSLAKHEQYF. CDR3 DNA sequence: TGTGCCAGCAGCTTAGCGAAGCACGAGCAGTACTTC. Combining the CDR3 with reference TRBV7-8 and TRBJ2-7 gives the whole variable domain GAGVSQSPRYKVAKRGQDVALRCDPISGHVSLFWYQQALGQGPEFLTYFQNEAQLDKSGLPSDRFFAERPEGSVSTLKIQRTQQEDSAVYLCASSLAKHEQYFGPGTRLTVT.

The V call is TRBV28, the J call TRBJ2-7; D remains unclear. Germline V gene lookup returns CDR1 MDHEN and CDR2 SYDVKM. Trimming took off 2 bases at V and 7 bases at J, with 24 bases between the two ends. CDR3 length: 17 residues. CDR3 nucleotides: TGTGCCAGCAGTTTAGCAGCCCATCAGAGCTCCTACAATGAGCAGTACTTC. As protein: CASSLAAHQSSYNEQYF.

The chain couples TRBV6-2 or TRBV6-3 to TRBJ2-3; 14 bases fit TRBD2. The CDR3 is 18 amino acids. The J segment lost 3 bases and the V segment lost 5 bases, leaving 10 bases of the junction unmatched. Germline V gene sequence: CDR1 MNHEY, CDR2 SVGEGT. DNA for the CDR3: TGTGCCAGCAGTCCCCCCGGGACTAGCGGGAGTCTAACAGATACGCAGTATTTT. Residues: CASSPPGTSGSLTDTQYF.

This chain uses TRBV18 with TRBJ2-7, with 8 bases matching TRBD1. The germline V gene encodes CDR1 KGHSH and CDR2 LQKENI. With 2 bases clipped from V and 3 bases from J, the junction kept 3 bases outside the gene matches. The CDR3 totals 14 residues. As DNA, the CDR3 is TGTGCCAGCTCACCATTGACAGGGGACTACGAGCAGTACTTC. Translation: CASSPLTGDYEQYF. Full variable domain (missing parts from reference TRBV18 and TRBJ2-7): NAGVMQNPRHLVRRRGQEARLRCSPMKGHSHVYWYRQLPEEGLKFMVYLQKENIIDESGMPKERFSAEFPKEGPSILRIQQVVRGDSAAYFCASSPLTGDYEQYFGPGTRLTVT.

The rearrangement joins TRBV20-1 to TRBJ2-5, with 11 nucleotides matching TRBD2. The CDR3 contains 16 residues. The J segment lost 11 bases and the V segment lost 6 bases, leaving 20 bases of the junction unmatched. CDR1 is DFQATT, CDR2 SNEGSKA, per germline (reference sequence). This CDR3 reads CSAPQLSGRGDNEQYF. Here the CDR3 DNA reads TGCAGTGCCCCCCAACTTAGCGGGAGGGGGGACAATGAGCAGTACTTC.

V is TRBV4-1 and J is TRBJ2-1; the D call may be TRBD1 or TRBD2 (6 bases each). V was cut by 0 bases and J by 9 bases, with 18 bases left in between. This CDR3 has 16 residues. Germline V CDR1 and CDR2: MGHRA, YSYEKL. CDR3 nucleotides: TGCGCCAGCAGCCAAGATCGAGGGGGACTTAGCGGTGAGCAGTTCTTC. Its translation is CASSQDRGGLSGEQFF.

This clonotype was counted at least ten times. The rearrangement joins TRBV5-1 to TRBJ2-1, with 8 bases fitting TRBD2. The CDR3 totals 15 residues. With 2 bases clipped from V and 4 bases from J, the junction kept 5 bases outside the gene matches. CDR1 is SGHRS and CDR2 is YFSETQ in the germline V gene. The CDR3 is CASSLLADGYNEQFF. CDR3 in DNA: TGCGCCAGCAGCTTACTAGCGGATGGGTACAATGAGCAGTTCTTC.

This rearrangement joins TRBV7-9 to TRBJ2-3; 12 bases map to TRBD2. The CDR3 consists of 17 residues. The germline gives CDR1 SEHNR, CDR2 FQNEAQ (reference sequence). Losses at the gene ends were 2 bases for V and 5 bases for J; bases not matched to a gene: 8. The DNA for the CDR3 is TGTGCCAGCAGCTTAAGGGGTGGACTAGCGGGAAGAGATACGCAGTATTTT. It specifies CASSLRGGLAGRDTQYF.

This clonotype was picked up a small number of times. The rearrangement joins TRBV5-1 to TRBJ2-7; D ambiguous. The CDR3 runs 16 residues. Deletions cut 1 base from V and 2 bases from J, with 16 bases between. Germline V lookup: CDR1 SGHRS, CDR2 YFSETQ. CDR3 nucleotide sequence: TGCGCCAGCAGCTTGCGAGATCAGGAGCCCCCCTACGAGCAGTACTTC. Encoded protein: CASSLRDQEPPYEQYF.

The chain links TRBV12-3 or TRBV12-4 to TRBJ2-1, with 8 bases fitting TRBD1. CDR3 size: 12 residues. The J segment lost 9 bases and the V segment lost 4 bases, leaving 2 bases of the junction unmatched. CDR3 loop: CASSSRGLEQFF. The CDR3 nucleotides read TGTGCCAGCAGTTCCAGGGGGCTTGAGCAGTTCTTC.

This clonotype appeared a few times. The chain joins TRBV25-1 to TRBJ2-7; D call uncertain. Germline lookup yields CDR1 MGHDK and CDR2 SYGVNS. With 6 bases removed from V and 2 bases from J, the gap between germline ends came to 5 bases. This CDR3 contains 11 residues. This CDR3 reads CASRVPYEQYF. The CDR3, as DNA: TGTGCCAGCAGGGTCCCCTACGAGCAGTACTTC.

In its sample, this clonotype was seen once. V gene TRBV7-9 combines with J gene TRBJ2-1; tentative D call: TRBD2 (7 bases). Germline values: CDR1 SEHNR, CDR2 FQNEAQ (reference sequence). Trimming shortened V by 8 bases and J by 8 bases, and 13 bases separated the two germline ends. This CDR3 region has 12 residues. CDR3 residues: CASGRGAYEQFF. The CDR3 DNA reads TGTGCCAGCGGGAGGGGGGCTTATGAGCAGTTCTTC.

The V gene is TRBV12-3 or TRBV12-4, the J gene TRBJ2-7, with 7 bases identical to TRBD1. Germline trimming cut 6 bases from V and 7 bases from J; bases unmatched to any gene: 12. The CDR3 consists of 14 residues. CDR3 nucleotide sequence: TGTGCCAGCAGCTTTGGACAGGTTCACAATGAGCAGTACTTC. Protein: CASSFGQVHNEQYF.

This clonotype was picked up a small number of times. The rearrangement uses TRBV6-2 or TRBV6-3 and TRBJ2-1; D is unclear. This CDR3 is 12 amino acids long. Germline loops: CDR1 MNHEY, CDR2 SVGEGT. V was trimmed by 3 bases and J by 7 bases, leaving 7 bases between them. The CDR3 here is CASSYTPNEQFF. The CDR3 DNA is TGTGCCAGCAGTTATACCCCAAATGAGCAGTTCTTC.

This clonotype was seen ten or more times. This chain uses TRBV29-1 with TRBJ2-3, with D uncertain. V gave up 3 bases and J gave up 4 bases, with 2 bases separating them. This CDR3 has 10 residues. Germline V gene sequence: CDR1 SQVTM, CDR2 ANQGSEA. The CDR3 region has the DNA TGCAGCGTTGACGCAGATACGCAGTATTTT. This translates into CSVDADTQYF.

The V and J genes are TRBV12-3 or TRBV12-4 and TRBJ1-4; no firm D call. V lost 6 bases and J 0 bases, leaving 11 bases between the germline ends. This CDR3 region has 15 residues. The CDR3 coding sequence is TGTGCCAGCAGGACGTCGATCGCAACTAATGAAAAACTGTTTTTT. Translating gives CASRTSIATNEKLFF.

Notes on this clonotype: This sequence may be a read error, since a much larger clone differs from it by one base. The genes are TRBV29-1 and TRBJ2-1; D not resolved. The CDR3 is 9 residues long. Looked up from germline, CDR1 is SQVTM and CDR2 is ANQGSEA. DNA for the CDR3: TGCAGAGTTGGCGATGAGCAGTTCTTC. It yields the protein CRVGDEQFF.

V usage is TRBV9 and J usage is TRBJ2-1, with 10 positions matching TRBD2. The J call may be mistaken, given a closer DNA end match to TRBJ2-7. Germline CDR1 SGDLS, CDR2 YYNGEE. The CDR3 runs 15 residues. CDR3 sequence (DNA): TGTGCCAGCAGCCAGGGACTAGCGAGCGACAATGAGCAGTACTTC. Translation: CASSQGLASDNEQYF.

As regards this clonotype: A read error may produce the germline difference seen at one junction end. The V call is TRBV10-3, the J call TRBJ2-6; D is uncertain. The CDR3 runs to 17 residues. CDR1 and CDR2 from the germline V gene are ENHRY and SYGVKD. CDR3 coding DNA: TGTACCATCAGTGAGAGGCCTTTGGACTCTGGGGCCAACGTCCTGACTTTC. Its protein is CTISERPLDSGANVLTF.

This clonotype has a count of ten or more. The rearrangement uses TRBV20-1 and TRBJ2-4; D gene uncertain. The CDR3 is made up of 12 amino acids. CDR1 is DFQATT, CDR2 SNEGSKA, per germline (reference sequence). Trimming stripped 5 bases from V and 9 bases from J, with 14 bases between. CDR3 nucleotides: TGCAGTGCTCCTGGGTCCTTCGCCATTCAGTACTTC. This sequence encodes CSAPGSFAIQYF.

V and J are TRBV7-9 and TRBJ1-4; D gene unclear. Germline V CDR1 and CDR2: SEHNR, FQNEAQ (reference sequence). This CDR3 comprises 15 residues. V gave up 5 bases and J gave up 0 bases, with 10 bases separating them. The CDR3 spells CASSRNIATNEKLFF. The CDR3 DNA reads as TGTGCCAGCAGCCGCAACATCGCAACTAATGAAAAACTGTTTTTT.

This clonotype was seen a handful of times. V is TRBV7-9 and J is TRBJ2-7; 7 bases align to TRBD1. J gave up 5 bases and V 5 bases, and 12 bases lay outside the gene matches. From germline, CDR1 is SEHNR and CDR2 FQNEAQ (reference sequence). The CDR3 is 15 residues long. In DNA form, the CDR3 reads TGTGCCAGCAGCGACGGACAGGCGGTCGGCAACGAGCAGTACTTC. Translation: CASSDGQAVGNEQYF.

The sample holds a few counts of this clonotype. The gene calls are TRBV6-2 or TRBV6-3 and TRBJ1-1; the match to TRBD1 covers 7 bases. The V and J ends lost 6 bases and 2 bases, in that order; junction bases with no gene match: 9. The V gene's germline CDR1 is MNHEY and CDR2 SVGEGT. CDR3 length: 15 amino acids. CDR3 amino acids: CASRSWEGANTEAFF. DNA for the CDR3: TGTGCCAGCAGATCTTGGGAGGGGGCAAACACTGAAGCTTTCTTT.

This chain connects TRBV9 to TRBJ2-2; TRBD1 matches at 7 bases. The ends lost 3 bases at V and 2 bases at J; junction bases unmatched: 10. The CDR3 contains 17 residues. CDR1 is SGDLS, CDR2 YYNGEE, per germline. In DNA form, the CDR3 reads TGTGCCAGCAGCGACTCCGGGACAGCCCCTAACACCGGGGAGCTGTTTTTT. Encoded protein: CASSDSGTAPNTGELFF.

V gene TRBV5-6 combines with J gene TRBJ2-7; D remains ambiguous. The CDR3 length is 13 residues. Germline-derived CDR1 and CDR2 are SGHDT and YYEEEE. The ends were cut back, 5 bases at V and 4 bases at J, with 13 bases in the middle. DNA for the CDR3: TGTGCCAGCAGTTGGGGTGGGCAGTACGAGCAGTACTTC. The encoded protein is CASSWGGQYEQYF.